This entry lists 17 T cell receptor beta chains sequenced from one sample in a study of glioma-infiltrating T cells. Amplification of TCR alpha and beta CDR3 regions from RNA used iRepertoire nested multiplex PCR. One entry per CDR3 protein, called by TCRdb with MiXCR from the multiplex PCR reads. The data hold tens of thousands of distinct CDR3 sequences, with 35% to 45% observed a single time. Sequenced input: glioma tissue, nonneoplastic brain tissue, or PBMCs (not recorded which). The receptor source for this set is a human donor with low-grade glioma or glioblastoma, undergoing nonglioma brain surgery, or in good health (not recorded which).

As to this clonotype: A clone one base away is much larger, so this may be a read error. The chain has TRBV20-1 and TRBJ2-3; D unresolved. The V end lost 3 bases, the J end lost 0 bases, and 7 bases lay between the germline ends. This CDR3 contains 13 residues. CDR1 and CDR2 (germline): DFQATT, SNEGSKA (reference sequence). The DNA of the CDR3 is TGCAGTGCTAGTGACCATAGCACAGATACGCAGTATTTT. Encoded protein: CSASDHSTDTQYF.

This clonotype was recorded many times. V gene TRBV20-1 combines with J gene TRBJ2-1; TRBD2 might be the D (5 bases). Germline V lookup: CDR1 DFQATT, CDR2 SNEGSKA (reference sequence). V gave up 5 bases and J gave up 10 bases, with 15 bases separating them. The CDR3 contains 12 residues. This CDR3 is CSARILPSEQFF. The CDR3 nucleotides read TGCAGTGCTCGCATCCTACCTAGCGAGCAGTTCTTC.

This clonotype was seen many times. The rearrangement uses TRBV7-9 and TRBJ2-3; the D is unclear. Deletions cut 4 bases from V and 0 bases from J, with 11 bases between. CDR1 and CDR2 (germline): SEHNR, FQNEAQ (reference sequence). The CDR3 has 15 amino acids. In DNA form, the CDR3 reads TGTGCCAGCAGCTCGCAGCGCGTTAGCACAGATACGCAGTATTTT. It codes for CASSSQRVSTDTQYF. The whole variable domain, filled in from reference TRBV7-9 and TRBJ2-3, reads DTGVSQNPRHKITKRGQNVTFRCDPISEHNRLYWYRQTLGQGPEFLTYFQNEAQLEKSRLLSDRFSAERPKGSFSTLEIQRTEQGDSAMYLCASSSQRVSTDTQYFGPGTRLTVL.

Only one count was recorded for this clonotype. J is TRBJ2-1 and V is TRBV4-1; 8 nucleotides align to TRBD2. The CDR3 runs to 16 residues. V dropped 6 bases and J dropped 5; count of bases not matched to a gene: 12. In germline, CDR1 is MGHRA, CDR2 YSYEKL. The CDR3 DNA reads as TGCGCCAGCAGTCCCACCCAGCGGGGGCTGAACAATGAGCAGTTCTTC. It encodes CASSPTQRGLNNEQFF.

In the case of this clonotype: One end of the junction fails to match germline, which may point to a read error. The chain couples TRBV20-1 to TRBJ2-5; 10 nucleotides line up with TRBD2. CDR3 size: 14 residues. Germline V gene data show CDR1 as DFQATT and CDR2 as SNEGSKA (reference sequence). DNA of the CDR3: TGCACTGCTCCAAGCGGGGGGGCCGGGGAGACCCAGTACTTC. Translation: CTAPSGGAGETQYF.

The genes are TRBV2 and TRBJ1-1, with D perhaps matching TRBD1 (5 bases). V was trimmed by 8 bases and J by 6 bases, leaving 13 bases between them. Germline values: CDR1 SNHLY, CDR2 FYNNEI. The CDR3 spans 12 residues. CDR3 residues: CASGGERSEAFF. As DNA, the CDR3 is TGTGCCAGCGGGGGGGAGAGGTCTGAAGCTTTCTTT.

This clonotype was detected many times. The rearrangement uses TRBV10-3 and TRBJ2-5, with TRBD2 matching over 9 bases. The germline V gene encodes CDR1 ENHRY and CDR2 SYGVKD. V lost 3 bases to trimming and J lost 5 bases; unmatched junction nucleotides: 7. CDR3 size: 15 residues. The CDR3 coding sequence is TGTGCCATCAGTGATGGTAGCGGGAGTAAGGAGACCCAGTACTTC. Protein: CAISDGSGSKETQYF.

This clonotype has a count of ten or more. The chain has TRBV19 and TRBJ2-1; 8 bases are a match to TRBD2. Germline trimming cut 5 bases from V and 9 bases from J; bases unmatched to any gene: 6. The CDR3 loop spans 13 amino acids. The germline V gene has CDR1 LNHDA and CDR2 SQIVND (reference sequence). The CDR3 DNA reads as TGTGCCAGTAGTTCGACTCGGGGGGGTGAGCAGTTCTTC. Amino acids: CASSSTRGGEQFF. Full variable domain (rest looked up from reference TRBV19 and TRBJ2-1): DGGITQSPKYLFRKEGQNVTLSCEQNLNHDAMYWYRQDPGQGLRLIYYSQIVNDFQKGDIAEGYSVSREKKESFPLTVTSAQKNPTAFYLCASSSTRGGEQFFGPGTRLTVL.

This clonotype was found many times. This chain links TRBV10-3 with TRBJ1-5; D is perhaps TRBD1 (6 bases). With 0 bases removed from V and 6 bases from J, the gap between germline ends came to 12 bases. The V gene's germline CDR1 is ENHRY and CDR2 SYGVKD. This CDR3 contains 15 residues. The CDR3 here is CAISESTGLGQPQHF. CDR3 nucleotides: TGTGCCATCAGTGAGTCAACAGGGTTGGGTCAGCCCCAGCATTTT.

This clonotype was seen ten or more times. The chain employs TRBV29-1 and TRBJ2-1; TRBD2 matches 7 bases. V dropped 3 bases and J dropped 6; count of bases not matched to a gene: 5. Germline V gives CDR1 SQVTM, CDR2 ANQGSEA. The CDR3 has 13 residues. CDR3 protein: CSVEGRVSNEQFF. The CDR3 DNA follows: TGCAGCGTTGAGGGGAGGGTATCCAATGAGCAGTTCTTC.

The sample holds many counts of this clonotype. CDR3 coding DNA: TGCAGCGTTGTTACTGCCAGCGGGGGGTTTGGGGAGCAGTTCTTC. Its protein is CSVVTASGGFGEQFF. This chain uses TRBV29-1 with TRBJ2-1; 9 nucleotides align to TRBD2. This CDR3 region has 15 residues. The germline V gene encodes CDR1 SQVTM and CDR2 ANQGSEA. V trimming: 4 bases; J trimming: 10 bases; junction bases outside the gene matches: 14.

This clonotype was seen ten or more times. The chain links TRBV7-9 to TRBJ2-6; D not certain. This CDR3 is 14 amino acids long. Germline loops: CDR1 SEHNR, CDR2 FQNEAQ (reference sequence). V was clipped by 6 bases and J by 0 bases, with 6 bases between them. Written as DNA, the CDR3 is TGTGCCAGCAGGCAAAGCTCTGGGGCCAACGTCCTGACTTTC. Translation: CASRQSSGANVLTF.

Ten or more counts support this clonotype. V usage is TRBV20-1 and J usage is TRBJ1-2; 8 bases map to TRBD1. Germline values: CDR1 DFQATT, CDR2 SNEGSKA (reference sequence). The CDR3 has 14 amino acids. Trimming removed 4 bases from V and 6 bases from J; junction bases left unmatched: 10. CDR3 sequence (DNA): TGCAGTGCTATCCCGGACAGGGAGCAGGATGGCTACACCTTC. Protein: CSAIPDREQDGYTF.

With regard to this clonotype: The junction shows a germline mismatch at one end, possibly a read error. This chain links TRBV6-2 or TRBV6-3 with TRBJ2-2; no definite D call. The CDR3 runs to 16 residues. The germline V gene has CDR1 MNHEY and CDR2 SVGEGT. The CDR3 region has the DNA TGTGCCAGCAGTTACGTGATTGTGAAGTACACCTGGGAGCTGTTTTTT. Its protein product is CASSYVIVKYTWELFF.

This clonotype occurred many times. The rearrangement joins TRBV20-1 to TRBJ2-7, with 10 bases aligning to TRBD1. CDR3 length equals 11 residues. CDR1 and CDR2 (germline): DFQATT, SNEGSKA (reference sequence). The CDR3 nucleotides are TGCAGGGGGGACAGGGGCTACGAGCAGTACTTC. It encodes CRGDRGYEQYF.

This clonotype was observed a few times. Given a much more abundant clone one base away, this may be a read error. CDR3 amino acids: CASRGAKQAISGNTIYF. As DNA, the CDR3 is TGTGCCAGCAGAGGAGCTAAACAGGCGATCTCTGGAAACACCATATATTTT. This chain uses TRBV2 with TRBJ1-3, with a possible D match to TRBD1 (5 bases). Per germline, CDR1 SNHLY and CDR2 FYNNEI. This CDR3 region has 17 residues. Trimming took 6 bases from V and 0 from J, leaving 18 bases between them.

The V and J genes are TRBV5-1 and TRBJ1-1; TRBD1 agrees at 9 bases. Trimming removed 2 bases from V and 4 bases from J; junction bases left unmatched: 6. Germline values: CDR1 SGHRS, CDR2 YFSETQ. This CDR3 region has 15 residues. CDR3 in amino acids: CASSLSGQGFTEAFF. CDR3 sequence (DNA): TGCGCCAGCAGCTTATCAGGACAGGGGTTCACTGAAGCTTTCTTT. Full variable domain (rest looked up from reference TRBV5-1 and TRBJ1-1): KAGVTQTPRYLIKTRGQQVTLSCSPISGHRSVSWYQQTPGQGLQFLFEYFSETQRNKGNFPGRFSGRQFSNSRSEMNVSTLELGDSALYLCASSLSGQGFTEAFFGQGTRLTVV.